Listed below are T cell receptor beta chains from one sample, sequenced in a study of T cell responses to AZD1222 COVID-19 vaccine. Using immunoSEQ multiplex PCR, the repertoire was profiled, and TCRdb retains in-frame clones only, with some absent. The table lists 250,000 to 300,000 clones, around 92% of them singletons. The material sequenced was peripheral blood, taken 28 days after the second AZD1222 dose. These receptors came from an adult who received the AZD1222 COVID-19 vaccine. Both conserved end residues are part of each CDR3. A D gene is named only where the DNA matches it firmly. Size is stated for part of the rows, as once, few or many counts, or as a class when the clone is expanded.

>TRBV10-3|.|TRBD1|TRBJ1-1
CAISDRGQGTEAFF
TGTGCCATCAGTGACCGCGGACAGGGGACTGAAGCTTTCTTT
>TRBV27|.|.|TRBJ2-3
CASKVLAGTDTQYF
TGTGCCAGCAAGGTTCTAGCCGGCACAGATACGCAGTATTTT
>TRBV6-6|.|TRBD1|TRBJ2-4
CASRYRSTGNIQYF
TGTGCCAGCAGGTACCGCTCGACAGGGAACATTCAGTACTTC
>TRBV28|.|.|TRBJ2-3
CASRDPITDTQYF
TGTGCCAGCCGAGACCCTATCACAGATACGCAGTATTTT
>TRBV7-3|.|TRBD1|TRBJ1-1
CASSLDRAGNTEAFF
TGTGCCAGCAGCCTTGACAGGGCCGGGAACACTGAAGCTTTCTTT
>TRBV18|.|TRBD1|TRBJ1-5
CASSPQGGHQPQHF
TGTGCCAGCTCTCCTCAGGGGGGCCATCAGCCCCAGCATTTT
>TRBV27|.|.|TRBJ2-7
CASSSTGGGYEQYF
TGTGCCAGCAGTTCCACCGGCGGAGGCTACGAGCAGTACTTC
>TRBV5-1|.|.|TRBJ1-2
CASSPDGSGGYGYTF
TGCGCCAGCAGCCCGGACGGTTCTGGAGGGTATGGCTACACCTTC
>TRBV5-1|few|.|TRBJ1-6
CASSLEGNSPLHF
TGCGCCAGCAGCTTGGAGGGAAATTCACCCCTCCACTTT
>TRBV15|.|TRBD1|TRBJ2-7
CATSRLGTAVFEQYF
TGTGCCACCAGCAGGCTCGGGACAGCAGTCTTTGAGCAGTACTTC
>TRBV11-2|.|.|TRBJ2-3
CASSLSPLAFTDTQYF
TGTGCCAGCAGCTTATCCCCCCTAGCGTTCACAGATACGCAGTATTTT
>TRBV7-2|.|.|TRBJ1-5
CASSSLGQNQPQHF
TGTGCCAGCAGCTCCCTGGGGCAAAATCAGCCCCAGCATTTT
>TRBV6-2/TRBV6-3|.|.|TRBJ1-2
CASSYLGVGGYTF
TGTGCCAGCAGTTATCTGGGAGTAGGAGGCTACACCTTC
>TRBV3-1/TRBV3-2|once|TRBD1|TRBJ1-6
CASSHLGQGANSPLHF
TGTGCCAGCAGCCACCTAGGACAGGGGGCAAATTCACCCCTCCACTTT
>TRBV3-1/TRBV3-2|.|TRBD1|TRBJ2-2
CASSQGFRGRSGELFF
TGTGCCAGCAGCCAAGGGTTCAGGGGGCGTTCCGGGGAGCTGTTTTTT
>TRBV28|.|TRBD1|TRBJ1-2
CASSRGQNYGYTF
TGTGCCAGCAGTCGGGGACAGAACTATGGCTACACCTTC
>TRBV30|.|.|TRBJ2-1
CAWSLGGPSFNEQFF
TGTGCCTGGAGCCTGGGGGGACCCAGCTTCAATGAGCAGTTCTTC
>TRBV28|.|.|TRBJ2-6
CATNRPNGGANVLTF
TGTGCAACGAACAGGCCTAATGGTGGGGCCAACGTCCTGACTTTC
>TRBV6-5|once|.|TRBJ1-2
CASKARSPGYTF
TGTGCCAGCAAGGCCAGGTCCCCTGGCTACACCTTC
>TRBV18|once|TRBD1|TRBJ2-7
CASSLGQGYEQYF
TGTGCCAGCTCACTGGGACAGGGATACGAGCAGTACTTC
>TRBV28|once|TRBD2|TRBJ2-3
CASSFRAGGPDTQYF
TGTGCCAGCAGTTTTAGAGCGGGGGGGCCAGATACGCAGTATTTT
>TRBV7-2|.|.|TRBJ1-5
CASSKAGEQPQHF
TGTGCCAGCAGTAAAGCAGGGGAGCAGCCCCAGCATTTT
>TRBV5-1|.|TRBD1|TRBJ1-1
CASSLGQVGNTEAFF
TGCGCCAGCAGCCTCGGACAGGTCGGGAACACTGAAGCTTTCTTT
>TRBV5-1|.|.|TRBJ1-6
CASSSDPGSPLHF
TGCGCCAGCAGCAGCGATCCTGGTTCACCCCTCCACTTT
>TRBV3-1/TRBV3-2|.|TRBD1|TRBJ1-1
CASSRTGGTEAFF
TGTGCCAGCAGCAGGACAGGTGGGACTGAAGCTTTCTTT